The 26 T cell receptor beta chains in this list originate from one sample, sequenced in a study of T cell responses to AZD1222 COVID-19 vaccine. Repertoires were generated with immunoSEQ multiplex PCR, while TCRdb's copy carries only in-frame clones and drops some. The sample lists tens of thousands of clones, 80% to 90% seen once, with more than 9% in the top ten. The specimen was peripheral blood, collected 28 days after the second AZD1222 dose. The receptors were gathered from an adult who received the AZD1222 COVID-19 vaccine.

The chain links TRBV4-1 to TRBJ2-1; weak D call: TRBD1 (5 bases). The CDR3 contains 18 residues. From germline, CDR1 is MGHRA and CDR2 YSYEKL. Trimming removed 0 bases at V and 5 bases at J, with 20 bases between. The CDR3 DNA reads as TGCGCCAGCAGCCAAGATCCCTCCCTTTGGGCGACAGACAATGAGCAGTTCTTC. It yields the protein CASSQDPSLWATDNEQFF.

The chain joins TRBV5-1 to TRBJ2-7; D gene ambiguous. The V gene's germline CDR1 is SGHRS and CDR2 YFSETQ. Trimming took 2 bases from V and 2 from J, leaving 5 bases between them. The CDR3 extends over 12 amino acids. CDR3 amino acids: CASSLEAYEQYF. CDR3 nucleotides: TGCGCCAGCAGCTTAGAGGCCTACGAGCAGTACTTC.

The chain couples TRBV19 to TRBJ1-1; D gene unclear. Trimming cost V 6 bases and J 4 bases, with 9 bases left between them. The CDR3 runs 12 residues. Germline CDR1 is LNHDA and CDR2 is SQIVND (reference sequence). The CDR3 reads CASSNHGTEAFF. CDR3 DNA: TGTGCCAGTAGCAACCATGGCACTGAAGCTTTCTTT.

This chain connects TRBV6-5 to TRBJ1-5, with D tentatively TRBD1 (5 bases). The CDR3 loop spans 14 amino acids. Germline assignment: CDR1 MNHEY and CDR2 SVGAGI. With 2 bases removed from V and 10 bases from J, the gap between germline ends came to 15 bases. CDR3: CASSYRGLTHPQHF. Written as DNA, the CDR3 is TGTGCCAGCAGTTACCGGGGCTTAACTCACCCCCAGCATTTT.

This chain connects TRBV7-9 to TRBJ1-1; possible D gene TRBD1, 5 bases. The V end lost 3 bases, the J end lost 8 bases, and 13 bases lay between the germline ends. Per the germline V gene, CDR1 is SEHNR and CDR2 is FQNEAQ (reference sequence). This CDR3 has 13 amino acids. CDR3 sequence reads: CASSLGRGSEAFF. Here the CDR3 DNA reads TGTGCCAGCAGCTTGGGTCGGGGCAGCGAAGCTTTCTTT.

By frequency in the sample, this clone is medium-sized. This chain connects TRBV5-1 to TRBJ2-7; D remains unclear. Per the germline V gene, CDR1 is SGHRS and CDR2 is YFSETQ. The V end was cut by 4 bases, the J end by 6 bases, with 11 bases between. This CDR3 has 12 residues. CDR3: CASSPTLGEQYF. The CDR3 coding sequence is TGCGCCAGCAGCCCCACTTTGGGCGAGCAGTACTTC.

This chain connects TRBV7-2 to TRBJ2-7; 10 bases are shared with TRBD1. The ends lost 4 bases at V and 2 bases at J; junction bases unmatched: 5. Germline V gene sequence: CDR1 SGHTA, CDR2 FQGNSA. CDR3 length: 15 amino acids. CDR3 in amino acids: CASSSRTGGTYEQYF. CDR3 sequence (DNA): TGTGCCAGCAGCTCGCGGACAGGGGGAACCTACGAGCAGTACTTC.

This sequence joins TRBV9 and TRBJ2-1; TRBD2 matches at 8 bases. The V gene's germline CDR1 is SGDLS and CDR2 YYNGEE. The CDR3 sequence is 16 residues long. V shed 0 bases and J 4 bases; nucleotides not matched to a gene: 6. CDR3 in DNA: TGTGCCAGCAGCGTAGCTGGCGCGGGGGGATACAATGAGCAGTTCTTC. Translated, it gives CASSVAGAGGYNEQFF.

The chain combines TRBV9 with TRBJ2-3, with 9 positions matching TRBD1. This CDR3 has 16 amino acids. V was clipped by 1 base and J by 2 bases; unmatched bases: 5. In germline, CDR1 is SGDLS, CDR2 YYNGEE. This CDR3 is CASSVKGQGITDTQYF. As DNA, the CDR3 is TGTGCCAGCAGCGTAAAAGGACAGGGGATCACAGATACGCAGTATTTT.

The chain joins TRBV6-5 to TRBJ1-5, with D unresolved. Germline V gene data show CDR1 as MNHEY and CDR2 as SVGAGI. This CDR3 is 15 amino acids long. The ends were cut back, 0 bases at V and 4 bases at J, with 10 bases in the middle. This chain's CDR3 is CASSYSIGINQPQHF. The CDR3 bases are TGTGCCAGCAGTTACTCGATCGGAATAAATCAGCCCCAGCATTTT.

The DNA for the CDR3 is TGCGCCAGCAGCCAAGTCGACAGGGGGGTCATTCAGTACTTC. Protein: CASSQVDRGVIQYF. This chain connects TRBV4-1 to TRBJ2-4; 9 bases align to TRBD1. Trimming at V came to 1 base and at J to 9 bases, leaving 4 bases not matched to a gene. CDR3 length equals 14 residues. The V gene's germline CDR1 is MGHRA and CDR2 YSYEKL.

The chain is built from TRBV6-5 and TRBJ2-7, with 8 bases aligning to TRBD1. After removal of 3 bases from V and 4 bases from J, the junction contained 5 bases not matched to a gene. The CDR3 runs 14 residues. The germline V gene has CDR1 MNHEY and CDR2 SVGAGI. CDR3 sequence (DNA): TGTGCCAGCAGTTATCTCCAGGGGGCGTACGAGCAGTACTTC. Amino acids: CASSYLQGAYEQYF.

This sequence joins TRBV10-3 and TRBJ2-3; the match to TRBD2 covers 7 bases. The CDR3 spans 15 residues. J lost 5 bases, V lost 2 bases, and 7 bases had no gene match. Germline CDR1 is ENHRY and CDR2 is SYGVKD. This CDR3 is CAISEGLVSRDTQYF. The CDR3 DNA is TGTGCCATCAGTGAGGGACTAGTCTCCAGAGATACGCAGTATTTT.

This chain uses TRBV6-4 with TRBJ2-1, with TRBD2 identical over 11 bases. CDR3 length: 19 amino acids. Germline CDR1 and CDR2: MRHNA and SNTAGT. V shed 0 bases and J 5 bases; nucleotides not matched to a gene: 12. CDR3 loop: CASSDSGLAGGKKDNEQFF. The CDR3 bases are TGTGCCAGCAGTGACTCCGGGCTAGCGGGGGGAAAGAAAGACAATGAGCAGTTCTTC.

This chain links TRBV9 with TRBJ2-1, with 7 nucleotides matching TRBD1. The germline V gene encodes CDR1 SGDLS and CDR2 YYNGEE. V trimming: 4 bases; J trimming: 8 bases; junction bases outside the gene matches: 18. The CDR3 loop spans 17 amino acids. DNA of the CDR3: TGTGCCAGCAGCACCCGACAGGGAATAAATGATGGCGATGAGCAGTTCTTC. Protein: CASSTRQGINDGDEQFF.

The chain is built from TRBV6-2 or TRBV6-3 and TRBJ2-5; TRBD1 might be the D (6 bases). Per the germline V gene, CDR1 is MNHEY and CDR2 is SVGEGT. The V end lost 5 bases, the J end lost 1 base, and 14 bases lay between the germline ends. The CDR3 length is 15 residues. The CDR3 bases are TGTGCCAGCAGTCCACAGGGAAGCCCCCAAGAGACCCAGTACTTC. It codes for CASSPQGSPQETQYF.

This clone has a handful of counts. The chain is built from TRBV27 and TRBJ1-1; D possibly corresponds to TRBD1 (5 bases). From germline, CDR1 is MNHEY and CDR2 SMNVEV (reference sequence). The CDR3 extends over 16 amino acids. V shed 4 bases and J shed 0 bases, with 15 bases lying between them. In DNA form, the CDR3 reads TGTGCCAGCAGTTGGGGTTCAGGGAAAATGAACACTGAAGCTTTCTTT. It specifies CASSWGSGKMNTEAFF.

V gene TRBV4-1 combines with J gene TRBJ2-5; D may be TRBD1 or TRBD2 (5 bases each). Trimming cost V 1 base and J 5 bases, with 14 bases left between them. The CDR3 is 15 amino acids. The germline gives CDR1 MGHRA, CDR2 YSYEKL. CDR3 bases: TGCGCCAGCAGCCAAGTGGGGGATGCCATGGAGACCCAGTACTTC. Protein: CASSQVGDAMETQYF.

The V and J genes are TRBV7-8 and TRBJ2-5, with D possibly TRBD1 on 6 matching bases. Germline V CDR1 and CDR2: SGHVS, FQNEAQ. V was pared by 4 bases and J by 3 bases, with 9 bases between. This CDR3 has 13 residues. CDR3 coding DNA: TGTGCCAGCAGCTCGGCAGGGGAAGAGACCCAGTACTTC. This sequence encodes CASSSAGEETQYF.

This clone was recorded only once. The CDR3 loop is CASSAQYQETQYF. The CDR3 region has the DNA TGTGCCAGCAGTGCCCAGTACCAAGAGACCCAGTACTTC. The rearrangement links TRBV2 to TRBJ2-5; no firm D call. Per the germline V gene, CDR1 is SNHLY and CDR2 is FYNNEI. The CDR3 contains 13 residues. V dropped 4 bases and J dropped 0 bases, with 6 bases sitting between them.

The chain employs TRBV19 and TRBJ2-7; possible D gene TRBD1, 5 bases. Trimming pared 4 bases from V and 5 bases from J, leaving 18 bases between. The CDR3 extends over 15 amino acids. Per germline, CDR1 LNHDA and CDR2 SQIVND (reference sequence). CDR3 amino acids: CASSNGHLGLDEQYF. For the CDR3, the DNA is TGTGCCAGTAGTAACGGACACTTGGGGCTCGACGAGCAGTACTTC. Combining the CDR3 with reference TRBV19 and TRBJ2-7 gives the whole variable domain DGGITQSPKYLFRKEGQNVTLSCEQNLNHDAMYWYRQDPGQGLRLIYYSQIVNDFQKGDIAEGYSVSREKKESFPLTVTSAQKNPTAFYLCASSNGHLGLDEQYFGPGTRLTVT.

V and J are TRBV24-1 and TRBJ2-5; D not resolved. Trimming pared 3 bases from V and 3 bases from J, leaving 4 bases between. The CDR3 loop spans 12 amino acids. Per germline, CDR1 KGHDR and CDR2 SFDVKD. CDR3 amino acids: CATSDLEETQYF. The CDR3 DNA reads TGTGCCACCAGTGATCTTGAAGAGACCCAGTACTTC.

CDR3 protein: CASSRDRNSYEQYF. In DNA, the CDR3 is TGTGCCAGCAGCCGGGACAGAAACTCCTACGAGCAGTACTTC. This chain connects TRBV9 to TRBJ2-7, with 7 bases that match TRBD1. Per the germline V gene, CDR1 is SGDLS and CDR2 is YYNGEE. The J segment lost 0 bases and the V segment lost 4 bases, leaving 4 bases of the junction unmatched. The CDR3 length is 14 residues. Full variable domain (outside the CDR3, taken from reference TRBV9 and TRBJ2-7): DSGVTQTPKHLITATGQRVTLRCSPRSGDLSVYWYQQSLDQGLQFLIQYYNGEERAKGNILERFSAQQFPDLHSELNLSSLELGDSALYFCASSRDRNSYEQYFGPGTRLTVT.

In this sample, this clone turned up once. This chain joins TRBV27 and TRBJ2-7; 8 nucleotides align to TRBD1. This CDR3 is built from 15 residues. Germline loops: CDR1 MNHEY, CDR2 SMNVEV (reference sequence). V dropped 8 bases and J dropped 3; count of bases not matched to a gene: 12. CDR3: CASPGEQGEFYEQYF. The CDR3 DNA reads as TGTGCCAGCCCCGGAGAACAGGGGGAGTTCTACGAGCAGTACTTC.

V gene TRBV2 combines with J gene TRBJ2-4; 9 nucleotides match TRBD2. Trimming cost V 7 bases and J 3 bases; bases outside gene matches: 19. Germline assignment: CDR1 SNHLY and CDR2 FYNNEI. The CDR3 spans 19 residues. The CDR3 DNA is TGTGCCAGCACCCTGAGTGGGGCGGGGGGGCCATACGGCAAAAACATTCAGTACTTC. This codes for CASTLSGAGGPYGKNIQYF.

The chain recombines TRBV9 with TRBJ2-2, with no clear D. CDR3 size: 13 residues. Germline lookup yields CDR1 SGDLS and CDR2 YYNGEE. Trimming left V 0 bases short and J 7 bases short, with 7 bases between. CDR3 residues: CASSVDPLGELFF. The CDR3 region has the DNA TGTGCCAGCAGCGTAGATCCCCTCGGGGAGCTGTTTTTT.